This T cell receptor beta chain was profiled in a study of tumor-infiltrating lymphocytes in oesophageal squamous cell carcinoma. This clonotype was picked up one time. The missing conserved phenylalanine or tryptophan at the end of this CDR3 makes a read error likely. It is unclear where the CDR3 begins or ends on the DNA, so no DNA is shown, and the CDR3 is as TCRdb lists it. TCRdb processed the PCR reads anew with MiXCR; each CDR3 protein has one entry. This sample yields tens of thousands of distinct CDR3 sequences, of which about a third are seen a single time; about 18% belongs to the top ten. The TCR was taken from a female donor with esophageal squamous cell carcinoma. Sequenced input: esophageal tumor tissue.

CDR3 amino acids: CASSPQGTSYGYTFGS. The genes are TRBV27 and TRBJ2-7; the table gives TRBD1 as D, unverified against the DNA. Germline loops: CDR1 MNHEY, CDR2 SMNVEV (reference sequence). The CDR3 is 16 amino acids in total, end residues counted.